A single T cell receptor (beta chain) is shown here with its context. The data originate from a study of CD8 T cells in Susac syndrome. Trimming took 3 bases from V and 3 from J, leaving 9 bases between them. This CDR3 is built from 14 residues. CDR1 is SGHVS, CDR2 FQNEAQ, per germline. RNA amounts of roughly 0.45 to 1 ug underwent reverse transcription with random hexamers. TCRdb itself ran the immunoSEQ multiplex PCR reads through MiXCR, one entry per CDR3 protein. Of 40,000 to 60,000 distinct CDR3 sequences in the sample, 90% to 95% were seen once. The sequence was obtained from a human donor with multiple sclerosis. Material for sequencing was CD8+ T cells from PBMCs. The chain employs TRBV7-8 and TRBJ1-5, with D possibly matching TRBD1 (6 bases). The CDR3 protein is CASSLGANNQPQHF. In DNA, the CDR3 is TGTGCCAGCAGCTTGGGGGCCAACAATCAGCCCCAGCATTTT.